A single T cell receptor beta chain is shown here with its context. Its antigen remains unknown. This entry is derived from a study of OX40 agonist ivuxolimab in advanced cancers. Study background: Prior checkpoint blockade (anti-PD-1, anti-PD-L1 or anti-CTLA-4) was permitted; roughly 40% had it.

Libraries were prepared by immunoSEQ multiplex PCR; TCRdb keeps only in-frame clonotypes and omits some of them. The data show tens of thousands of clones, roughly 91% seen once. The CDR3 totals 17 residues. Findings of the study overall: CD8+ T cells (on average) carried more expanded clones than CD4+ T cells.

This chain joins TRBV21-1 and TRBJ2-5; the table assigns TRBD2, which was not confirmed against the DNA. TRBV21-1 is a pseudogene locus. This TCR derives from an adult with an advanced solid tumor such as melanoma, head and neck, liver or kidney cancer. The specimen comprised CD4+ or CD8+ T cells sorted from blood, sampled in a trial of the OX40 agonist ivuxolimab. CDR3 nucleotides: TGTGCCCGGAAGGGGTCGTCGGGCGGGAGAATCCAAGAGACCCAGTACTTC. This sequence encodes CARKGSSGGRIQETQYF.